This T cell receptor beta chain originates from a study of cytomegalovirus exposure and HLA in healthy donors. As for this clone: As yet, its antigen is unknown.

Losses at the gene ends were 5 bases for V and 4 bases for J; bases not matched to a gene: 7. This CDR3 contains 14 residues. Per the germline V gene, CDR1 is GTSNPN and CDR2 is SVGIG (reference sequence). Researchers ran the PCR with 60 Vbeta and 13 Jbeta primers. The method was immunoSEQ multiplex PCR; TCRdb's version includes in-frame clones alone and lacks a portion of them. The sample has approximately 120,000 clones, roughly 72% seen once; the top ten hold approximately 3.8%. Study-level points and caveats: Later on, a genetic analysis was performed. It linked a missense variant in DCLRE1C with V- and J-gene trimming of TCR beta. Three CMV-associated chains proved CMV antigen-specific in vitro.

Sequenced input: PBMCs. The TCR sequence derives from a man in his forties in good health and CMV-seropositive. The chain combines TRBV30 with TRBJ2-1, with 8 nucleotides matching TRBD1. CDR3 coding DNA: TGTGCCTGGGTACCAGGGGGCTCTTACAATGAGCAGTTCTTC. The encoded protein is CAWVPGGSYNEQFF. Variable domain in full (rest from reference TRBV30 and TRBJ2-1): SQTIHQWPATLVQPVGSPLSLECTVEGTSNPNLYWYRQAAGRGLQLLFYSVGIGQISSEVPQNLSASRPQDRQFILSSKKLLLSDSGFYLCAWVPGGSYNEQFFGPGTRLTVL.